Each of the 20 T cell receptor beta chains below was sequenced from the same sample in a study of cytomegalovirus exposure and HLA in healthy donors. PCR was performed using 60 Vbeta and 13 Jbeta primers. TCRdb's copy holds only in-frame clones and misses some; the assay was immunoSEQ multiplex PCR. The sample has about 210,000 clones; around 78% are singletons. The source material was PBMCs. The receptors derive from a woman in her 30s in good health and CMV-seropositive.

CDR3 in amino acids: CASSLGLRGVDEKLFF. The CDR3, as DNA: TGTGCCAGCAGCTTAGGCCTTCGGGGAGTGGATGAAAAACTGTTTTTT. The chain couples TRBV11-2 to TRBJ1-4, with no clear D. Trimming removed 1 base from V and 6 bases from J, with 15 bases in between. Germline V gene sequence: CDR1 SGHAT, CDR2 FQNNGV. This CDR3 is built from 16 residues.

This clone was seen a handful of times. CDR3 coding DNA: TGTGCCAGAGGGACAGTTAGCAATCAGCCCCAGCATTTT. As protein: CARGTVSNQPQHF. The chain has TRBV21-1 and TRBJ1-5; the table gives TRBD1 as D, unverified against the DNA. TRBV21-1 is recorded as a pseudogene. This CDR3 has 13 residues.

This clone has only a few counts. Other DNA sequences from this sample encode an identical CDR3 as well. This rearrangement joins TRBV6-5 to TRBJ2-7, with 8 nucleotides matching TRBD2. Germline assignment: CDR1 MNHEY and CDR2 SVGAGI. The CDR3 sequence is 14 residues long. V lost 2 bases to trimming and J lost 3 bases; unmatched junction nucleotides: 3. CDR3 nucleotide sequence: TGTGCCAGCAGTTACAGTACTAGCGGCTACGAGCAGTACTTC. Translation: CASSYSTSGYEQYF.

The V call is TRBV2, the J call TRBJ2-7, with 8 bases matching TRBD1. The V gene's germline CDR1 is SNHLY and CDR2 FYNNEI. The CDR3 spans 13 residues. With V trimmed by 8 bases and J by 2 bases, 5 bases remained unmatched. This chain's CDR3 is CASEDRETYEQYF. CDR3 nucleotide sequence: TGTGCCAGCGAGGACAGGGAGACCTACGAGCAGTACTTC.

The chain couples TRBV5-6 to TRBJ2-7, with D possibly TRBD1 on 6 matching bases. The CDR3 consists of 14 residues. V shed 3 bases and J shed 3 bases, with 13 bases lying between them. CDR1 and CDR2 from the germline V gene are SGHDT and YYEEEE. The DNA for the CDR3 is TGTGCCAGCAGCTATGTGCAGGGGCTCTACGAGCAGTACTTC. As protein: CASSYVQGLYEQYF.

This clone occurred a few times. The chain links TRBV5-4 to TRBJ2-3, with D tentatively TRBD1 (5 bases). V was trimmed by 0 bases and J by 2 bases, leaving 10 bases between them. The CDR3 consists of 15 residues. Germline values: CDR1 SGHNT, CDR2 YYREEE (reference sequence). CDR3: CASSLEGVFTDTQYF. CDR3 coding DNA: TGTGCCAGCAGCTTGGAAGGGGTCTTCACAGATACGCAGTATTTT.

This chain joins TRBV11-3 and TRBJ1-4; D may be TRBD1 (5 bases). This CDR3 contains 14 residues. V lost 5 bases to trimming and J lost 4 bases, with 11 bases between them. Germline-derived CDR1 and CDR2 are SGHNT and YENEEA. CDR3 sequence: CASSLGRGNEKLFF. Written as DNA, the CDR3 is TGTGCCAGCAGCCTCGGGAGGGGTAATGAAAAACTGTTTTTT.

CDR3 region: CASSRDRGGNTEAFF. In DNA, the CDR3 is TGTGCCAGCAGCCGAGACAGGGGCGGGAACACTGAAGCTTTCTTT. The genes are TRBV11-1 and TRBJ1-1; 8 bases match TRBD1. The CDR3 loop spans 15 amino acids. J was trimmed by 1 base and V by 5 bases; bases with no gene match: 6. Germline assignment: CDR1 SGHAT and CDR2 FQDESV (reference sequence).

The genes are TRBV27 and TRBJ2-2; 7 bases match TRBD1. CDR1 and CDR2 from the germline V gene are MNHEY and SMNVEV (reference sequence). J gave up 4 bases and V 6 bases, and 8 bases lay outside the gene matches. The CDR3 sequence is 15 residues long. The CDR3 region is CASSRNRGSTGELFF. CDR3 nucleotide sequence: TGTGCCAGCAGCCGCAACAGGGGAAGCACCGGGGAGCTGTTTTTT.

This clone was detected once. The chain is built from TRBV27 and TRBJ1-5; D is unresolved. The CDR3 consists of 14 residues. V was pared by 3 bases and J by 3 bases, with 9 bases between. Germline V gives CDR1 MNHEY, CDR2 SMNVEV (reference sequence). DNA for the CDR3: TGTGCCAGCAGTTTTCGGCGGATCAATCAGCCCCAGCATTTT. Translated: CASSFRRINQPQHF.

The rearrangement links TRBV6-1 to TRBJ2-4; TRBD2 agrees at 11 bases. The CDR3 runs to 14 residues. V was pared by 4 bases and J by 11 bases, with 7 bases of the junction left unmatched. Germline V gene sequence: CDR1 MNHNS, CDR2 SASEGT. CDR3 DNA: TGTGCCAGCAGTGGGACTAGCGGGCGGGACCTTCAGTACTTC. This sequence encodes CASSGTSGRDLQYF.

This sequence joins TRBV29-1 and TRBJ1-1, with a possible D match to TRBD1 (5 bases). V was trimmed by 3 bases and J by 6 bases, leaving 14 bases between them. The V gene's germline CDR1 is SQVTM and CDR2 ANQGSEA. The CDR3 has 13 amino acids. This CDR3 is CSVDRVAGAEAFF. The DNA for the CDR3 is TGCAGCGTTGACAGGGTGGCAGGAGCTGAAGCTTTCTTT.

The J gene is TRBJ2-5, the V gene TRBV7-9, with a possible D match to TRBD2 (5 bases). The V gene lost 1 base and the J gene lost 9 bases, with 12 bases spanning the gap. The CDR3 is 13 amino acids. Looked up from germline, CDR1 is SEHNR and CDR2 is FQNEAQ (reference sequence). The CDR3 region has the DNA TGTGCCAGCAGCTTAGGTGGGGAGAGGGCCCAGTACTTC. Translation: CASSLGGERAQYF.

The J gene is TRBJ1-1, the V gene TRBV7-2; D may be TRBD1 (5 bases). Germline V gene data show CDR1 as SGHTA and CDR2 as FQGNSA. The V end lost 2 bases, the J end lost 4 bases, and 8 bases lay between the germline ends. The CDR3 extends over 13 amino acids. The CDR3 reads CASSLKGRTEAFF. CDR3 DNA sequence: TGTGCCAGCAGCTTAAAGGGGCGCACTGAAGCTTTCTTT.

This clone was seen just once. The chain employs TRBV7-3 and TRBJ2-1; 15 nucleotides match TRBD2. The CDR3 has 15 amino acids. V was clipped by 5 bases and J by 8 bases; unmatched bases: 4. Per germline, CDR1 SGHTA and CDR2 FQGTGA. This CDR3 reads CASSEGLAGGYEQFF. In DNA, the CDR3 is TGTGCCAGCAGCGAAGGACTAGCGGGAGGGTATGAGCAGTTCTTC.

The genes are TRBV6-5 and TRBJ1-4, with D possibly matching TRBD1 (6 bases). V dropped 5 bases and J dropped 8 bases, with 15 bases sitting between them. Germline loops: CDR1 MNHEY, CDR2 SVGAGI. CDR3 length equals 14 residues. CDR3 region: CASSHREGREKLFF. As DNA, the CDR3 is TGTGCCAGCAGTCACAGGGAGGGAAGGGAAAAACTGTTTTTT.

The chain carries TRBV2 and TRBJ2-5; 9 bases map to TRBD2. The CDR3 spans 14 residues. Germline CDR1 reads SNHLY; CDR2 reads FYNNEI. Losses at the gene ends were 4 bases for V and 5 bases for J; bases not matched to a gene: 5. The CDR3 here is CASSGAGGLETQYF. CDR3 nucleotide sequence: TGTGCCAGCAGTGGGGCGGGGGGGCTCGAGACCCAGTACTTC.

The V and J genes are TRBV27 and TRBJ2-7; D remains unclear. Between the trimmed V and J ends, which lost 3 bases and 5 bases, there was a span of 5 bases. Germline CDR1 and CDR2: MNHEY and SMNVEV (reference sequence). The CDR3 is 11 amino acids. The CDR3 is CASSFYNEQYF. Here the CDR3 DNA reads TGTGCCAGCAGTTTTTACAACGAGCAGTACTTC.

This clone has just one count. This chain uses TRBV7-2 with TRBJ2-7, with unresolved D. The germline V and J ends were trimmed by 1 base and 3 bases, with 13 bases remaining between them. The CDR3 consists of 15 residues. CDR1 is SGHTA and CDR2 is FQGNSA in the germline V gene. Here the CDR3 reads CASSLESGPHYEQYF. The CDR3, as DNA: TGTGCCAGCAGCTTAGAATCAGGCCCACACTACGAGCAGTACTTC.

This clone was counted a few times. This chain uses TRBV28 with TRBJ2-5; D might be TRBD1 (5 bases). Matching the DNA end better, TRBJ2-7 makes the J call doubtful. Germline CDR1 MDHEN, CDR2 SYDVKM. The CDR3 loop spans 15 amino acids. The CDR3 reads CASSLPTGFTYEQYF. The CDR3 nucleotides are TGTGCCAGCAGTTTACCCACAGGTTTCACCTACGAGCAGTACTTC.